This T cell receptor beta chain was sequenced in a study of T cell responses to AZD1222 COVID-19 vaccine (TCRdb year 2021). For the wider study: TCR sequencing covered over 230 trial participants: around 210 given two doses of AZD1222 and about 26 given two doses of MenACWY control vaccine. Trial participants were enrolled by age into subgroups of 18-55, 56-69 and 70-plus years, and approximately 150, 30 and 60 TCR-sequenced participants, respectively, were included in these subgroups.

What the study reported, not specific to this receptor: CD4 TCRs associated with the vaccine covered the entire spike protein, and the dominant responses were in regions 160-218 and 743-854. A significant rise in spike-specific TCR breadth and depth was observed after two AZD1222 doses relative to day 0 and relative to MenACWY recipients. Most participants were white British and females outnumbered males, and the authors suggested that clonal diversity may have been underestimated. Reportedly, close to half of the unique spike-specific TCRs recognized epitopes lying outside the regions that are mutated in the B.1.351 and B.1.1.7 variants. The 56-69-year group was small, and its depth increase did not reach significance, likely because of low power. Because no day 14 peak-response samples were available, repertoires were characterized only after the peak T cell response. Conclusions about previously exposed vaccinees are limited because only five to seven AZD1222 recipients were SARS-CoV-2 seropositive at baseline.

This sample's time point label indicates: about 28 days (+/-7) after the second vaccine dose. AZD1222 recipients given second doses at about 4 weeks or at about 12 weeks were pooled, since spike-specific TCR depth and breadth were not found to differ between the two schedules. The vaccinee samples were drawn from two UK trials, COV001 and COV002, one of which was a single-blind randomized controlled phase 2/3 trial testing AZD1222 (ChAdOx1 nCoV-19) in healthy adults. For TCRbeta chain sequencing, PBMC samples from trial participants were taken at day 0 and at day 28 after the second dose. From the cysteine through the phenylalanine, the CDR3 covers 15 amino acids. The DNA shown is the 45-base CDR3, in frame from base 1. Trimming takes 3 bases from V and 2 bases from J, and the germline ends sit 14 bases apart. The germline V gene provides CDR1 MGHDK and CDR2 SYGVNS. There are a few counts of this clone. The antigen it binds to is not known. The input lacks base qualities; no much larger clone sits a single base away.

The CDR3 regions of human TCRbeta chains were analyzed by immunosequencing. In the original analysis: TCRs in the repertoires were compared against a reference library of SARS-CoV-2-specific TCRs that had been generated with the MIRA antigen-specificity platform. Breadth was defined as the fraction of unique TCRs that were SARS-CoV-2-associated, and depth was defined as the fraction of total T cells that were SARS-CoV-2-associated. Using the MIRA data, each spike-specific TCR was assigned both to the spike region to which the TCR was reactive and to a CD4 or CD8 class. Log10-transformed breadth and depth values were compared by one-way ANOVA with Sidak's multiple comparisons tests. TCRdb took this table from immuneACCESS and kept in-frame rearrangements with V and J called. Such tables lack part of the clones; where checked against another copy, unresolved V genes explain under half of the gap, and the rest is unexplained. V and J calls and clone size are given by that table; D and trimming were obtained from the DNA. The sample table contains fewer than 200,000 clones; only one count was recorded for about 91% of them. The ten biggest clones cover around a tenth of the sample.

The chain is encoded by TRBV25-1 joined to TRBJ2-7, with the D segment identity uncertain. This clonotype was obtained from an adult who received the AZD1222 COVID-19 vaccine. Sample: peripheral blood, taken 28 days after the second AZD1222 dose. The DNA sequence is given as TGTGCCAGCAGTGATTCAGGCCGGCTCACCTACGAGCAGTACTTC. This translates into CASSDSGRLTYEQYF.